A single T cell receptor (beta chain) is shown here with its context. This receptor's antigen is unknown. No base-level quality is on record; no much larger clone is a single base apart. This entry belongs to a study of blood T cell repertoires in COVID-19 (dated by TCRdb to 2018 to 2021). Broadly, across the study: The collaborator samples originated in the United States, Italy and Spain and spanned the acute and convalescent phases of COVID-19. Nearly every sample came with metadata listing a de-identified subject ID, COVID-19 status, age in years and sex. The repertoires were released in a freely available public database intended as a resource for research on the immune response to SARS-CoV-2. The samples were drawn from two sources: the first 160 participants of the ongoing ImmuneRACE study, and about 1,300 subjects contributed by 6 global collaborators. Subjects who had been exposed to COVID-19, were actively infected with it, or had recovered from it provided the deeply sampled blood TCRbeta repertoires that made up the dataset. Where available, HLA class I and class II types were obtained from metadata supplied by the sample provider rather than from assay-based typing. The material from the prospective study consisted of cDNA or gDNA derived from T cells, B-cell-depleted T cells, or PBMCs. Findings and caveats that apply to the study as a whole: How much clinical and demographic metadata was included differed by source and by participant, and the metadata was provided uncurated.

Participants in the prospective study were aged about 18 to 100 years, lived in over 20 United States geographic areas, and enrolled through a virtual design. In the prospective study, participants were assigned to cohorts based on the clinical history participants reported in a screening survey and a study questionnaire. Recovered participants in ImmuneRACE Cohort 3 were defined by two consecutive negative NP/OP PCR tests, clearance by a healthcare professional, or resolution of symptoms. Each participant in the prospective study had whole blood, serum and a nasopharyngeal or oropharyngeal swab collected by mobile phlebotomists. Additional blood draws and questionnaires over an approximately two-month period could optionally be provided by prospective study participants. Prospective study blood samples were shipped either frozen or at room temperature before DNA extraction. From the cysteine through the phenylalanine, the CDR3 covers 14 amino acids. Just CDR3 DNA is preserved here, 42 bases in frame from base 1. CDR1 and CDR2 were assigned from the germline V gene as SNHLY and FYNNEI. Cut back by 3 bases and 2 bases, the V and J ends lie 10 bases apart.

TCRbeta CDR3 regions were amplified from genomic DNA by means of the immunoSEQ Assay, a bias-controlled multiplex PCR. From the authors' description of their analysis: The number of nucleated cells in each sample was estimated from the amplification of reference gene primers within the assay. To quantify the absolute abundance of each unique TCRbeta CDR3 rearrangement, sequence reads were collapsed and filtered. For each sample, productive Simpson clonality was calculated as the square root of Simpson's diversity index over productive rearrangements. Imported from immuneACCESS, the table was reduced by TCRdb to in-frame sequences with V and J called. These copies leave out some clones; in studies compared against another copy, an unresolved V gene accounts for under half, and the cause of the remainder is not known. That table furnishes V, J and clone size, whereas the DNA furnished D and trimming. Across this sample there are hundreds of thousands of clones, with just under 90% seen only once. In total, the top ten clones hold 10% of the sample.

This TCR came from a woman between 45 and 60 years old who had recovered from COVID-19. Recombination joined TRBV2 with TRBJ1-2; TRBD1 is possibly the D segment (5 matching bases). Sequencing was carried out using PBMCs or T cells enriched from blood (not recorded which). The nucleotides are TGTGCCAGCAGTGAGGGGGGATCAAACTATGGCTACACCTTC. It specifies CASSEGGSNYGYTF.